This passage covers 14 T cell receptor beta chains from one sample sequenced in a study of T cells in Graves' hyperthyroidism and ophthalmopathy. RNA transcripts served as the template for amplifying TCR beta CDR3 regions. The HTBI primer set drove a first-round RT-PCR of the TCR CDR3. TCRdb re-called the multiplex PCR reads through MiXCR, storing one row per CDR3 protein. The data hold about 380,000 distinct CDR3 sequences, with roughly 20% observed a single time. Sequenced input: blood. These receptors came from a man in his late teens or twenties with Graves' ophthalmopathy.

Only a few counts were recorded for this clonotype. The chain is built from TRBV20-1 and TRBJ2-7; TRBD1 agrees at 8 bases. V gave up 2 bases and J gave up 1 base; unmatched junction bases: 10. The CDR3 is made up of 16 amino acids. Germline lookup yields CDR1 DFQATT and CDR2 SNEGSKA (reference sequence). This chain's CDR3 is CSARISRGTGSYEQYF. The CDR3 bases are TGCAGTGCTAGAATTAGCCGCGGGACAGGTTCCTACGAGCAGTACTTC.

This clonotype occurred many times. V is TRBV28 and J is TRBJ1-2, with D possibly being TRBD1 (6 bases). The CDR3 is 13 residues long. The V end lost 3 bases, the J end lost 4 bases, and 9 bases lay between the germline ends. From germline, CDR1 is MDHEN and CDR2 SYDVKM. The CDR3 DNA sequence: TGTGCCAGCAGTTTTAGAGGGGGCTATGGCTACACCTTC. It specifies CASSFRGGYGYTF.

At least ten counts were recorded for this clonotype. The chain joins TRBV18 to TRBJ2-5; 11 positions agree with TRBD1. Trimming took 2 bases from V and 5 from J; bases not matched to a gene: 7. Germline V gives CDR1 KGHSH, CDR2 LQKENI. The CDR3 loop spans 16 amino acids. The CDR3 sequence is CASSPLDRGPEETQYF. The CDR3 region has the DNA TGTGCCAGCTCACCATTGGACAGGGGGCCTGAGGAGACCCAGTACTTC.

The rearrangement joins TRBV12-3 or TRBV12-4 to TRBJ2-2; D may be TRBD1 (6 bases). The CDR3 has 15 residues. The V end was cut by 5 bases, the J end by 9 bases, with 19 bases between. CDR3 sequence (DNA): TGTGCCAGCAGTGCACCGGGACATGCCCCGCGGGAGCTGTTTTTT. Translation: CASSAPGHAPRELFF.

This clonotype was recorded many times. The chain has TRBV24-1 and TRBJ2-5; 8 bases agree with TRBD1. V lost 4 bases, J lost 5 bases, and 5 bases stayed unmatched. Germline V CDR1 and CDR2: KGHDR, SFDVKD. The CDR3 sequence is 14 residues long. Here the CDR3 DNA reads TGTGCCACCAGTGAAACCGGGACAGGTGAGACCCAGTACTTC. This gives the protein CATSETGTGETQYF.

The table lists this clonotype with many counts. The rearrangement links TRBV24-1 to TRBJ2-1, with D perhaps assigned TRBD1 or TRBD2 (5 bases each). The CDR3 covers 15 residues. Germline-derived CDR1 and CDR2 are KGHDR and SFDVKD. Trimming took off 4 bases at V and 6 bases at J, with 15 bases between the two ends. The CDR3, as DNA: TGTGCCACCAGTGACCCCGGGATTAGGGGCAATGAGCAGTTCTTC. This encodes CATSDPGIRGNEQFF.

This clonotype was seen repeatedly, ten times or more. J is TRBJ1-2 and V is TRBV3-1; TRBD1 is a possible D gene (6 bases). CDR1 is LGHDT, CDR2 YNNKEL, per germline (reference sequence). The V end lost 0 bases, the J end lost 6 bases, and 14 bases lay between the germline ends. The CDR3 spans 15 residues. The CDR3 loop reads CASSQDPQGWNGYTF. The CDR3 bases are TGTGCCAGCAGCCAAGATCCGCAGGGGTGGAATGGCTACACCTTC.

The sample holds many counts of this clonotype. J is TRBJ2-5 and V is TRBV20-1; 7 nucleotides match TRBD1. V shed 6 bases, J shed 7 bases, and the junction held 8 bases outside the gene matches. The CDR3 contains 12 residues. Germline V lookup: CDR1 DFQATT, CDR2 SNEGSKA (reference sequence). CDR3 DNA sequence: TGCAGTGCCTCAGGGGGTCCGGGGACCCAGTACTTC. It translates to CSASGGPGTQYF.

The V and J genes are TRBV12-3 or TRBV12-4 and TRBJ1-2; D not certain. The CDR3 contains 15 residues. Trimming removed 4 bases from V and 3 bases from J, with 15 bases in between. CDR3 loop: CASSSPAPGHYGYTF. For the CDR3, the DNA is TGTGCCAGCAGTTCCCCGGCCCCAGGTCACTATGGCTACACCTTC.

The chain employs TRBV5-4 and TRBJ2-1, with D possibly TRBD1 on 7 matching bases. With 0 bases removed from V and 7 bases from J, the gap between germline ends came to 17 bases. This CDR3 is 16 amino acids long. CDR1 and CDR2 (germline): SGHNT, YYREEE (reference sequence). CDR3: CASSLVGAGGGNEQFF. DNA for the CDR3: TGTGCCAGCAGCTTGGTCGGAGCAGGGGGAGGAAATGAGCAGTTCTTC.

This clonotype was found many times. The genes are TRBV7-3 and TRBJ1-4; D is possibly TRBD1 (5 bases). In germline, CDR1 is SGHTA, CDR2 FQGTGA. The CDR3 runs to 16 residues. The germline V and J ends were trimmed by 3 bases and 8 bases, with 19 bases remaining between them. Here the CDR3 reads CASSFPFGHLREKLFF. CDR3 coding DNA: TGTGCCAGCAGCTTTCCGTTCGGACACCTTAGGGAAAAACTGTTTTTT.

This clonotype has a count of ten or more. The gene calls are TRBV6-1 and TRBJ2-7, with D possibly being TRBD1 (6 bases). Germline CDR1 reads MNHNS; CDR2 reads SASEGT. The CDR3 totals 13 residues. V dropped 7 bases and J dropped 7 bases, with 17 bases sitting between them. The CDR3 loop reads CASITYAGTEQYF. In DNA form, the CDR3 reads TGTGCCAGCATTACATATGCCGGGACAGAGCAGTACTTC.

This clonotype was picked up a small number of times. This chain joins TRBV6-2 or TRBV6-3 and TRBJ1-1; possible D gene TRBD1, 5 bases. Germline lookup yields CDR1 MNHEY and CDR2 SVGEGT. Trimming removed 6 bases at V and 0 bases at J, with 11 bases between. The CDR3 sequence is 14 residues long. CDR3 in DNA: TGTGCCAGCAGGCGACAGTTCTTGAACACTGAAGCTTTCTTT. It specifies CASRRQFLNTEAFF.

The table lists this clonotype with many counts. The chain is built from TRBV3-1 and TRBJ2-5; no definite D call. This CDR3 is built from 13 residues. Germline CDR1 reads LGHDT; CDR2 reads YNNKEL (reference sequence). Trimming took off 0 bases at V and 5 bases at J, with 7 bases between the two ends. The DNA of the CDR3 is TGTGCCAGCAGCCAAGATATGGTGGAGACCCAGTACTTC. It is translated as CASSQDMVETQYF.